The next 10 T cell receptor beta chains were all read from a single sample in a study of T-cell reconstitution after alpha-beta-depleted transplantation in children. Preparation of the TCRbeta library involved a method that used unique molecular identifiers. MiXCR, applied by TCRdb to the PCR reads, yields one record per CDR3 protein. The sample shows approximately 980,000 distinct CDR3 sequences, about 26% of them seen only once. This material consisted of PBMCs, mostly from graft donor cells, taken 360 days after TCRalphabeta/CD19-depleted stem cell transplant. The source of these receptors is a boy younger than two who had a stem cell transplant for SCID, so the T cells may come from the graft donor.

The chain uses TRBV4-2 and TRBJ2-1; weak D call: TRBD2 (5 bases). V was shortened by 4 bases and J by 0 bases, with 10 bases between the two germline ends. Germline CDR1 LGHNA, CDR2 YNFKEQ. The CDR3 covers 15 residues. The DNA of the CDR3 is TGTGCCAGCAGCCTCTTAGCGTACTCCTACAATGAGCAGTTCTTC. The encoded protein is CASSLLAYSYNEQFF.

This chain uses TRBV10-3 with TRBJ2-4; D gene uncertain. Germline CDR1 ENHRY, CDR2 SYGVKD. This CDR3 comprises 14 residues. V was trimmed by 2 bases and J by 1 base, leaving 6 bases between them. The CDR3 protein is CAISEPVAKNIQYF. The CDR3 DNA reads as TGTGCCATCAGTGAGCCTGTCGCCAAAAACATTCAGTACTTC.

The chain recombines TRBV5-1 with TRBJ1-1; D might be TRBD1 (5 bases). The CDR3 spans 15 residues. Germline V gives CDR1 SGHRS, CDR2 YFSETQ. V shed 0 bases and J shed 0 bases, with 9 bases lying between them. The CDR3 DNA sequence: TGCGCCAGCAGCTTGGAGGCAGGGCTGAACACTGAAGCTTTCTTT. This encodes CASSLEAGLNTEAFF. Full variable domain (missing parts from reference TRBV5-1 and TRBJ1-1): KAGVTQTPRYLIKTRGQQVTLSCSPISGHRSVSWYQQTPGQGLQFLFEYFSETQRNKGNFPGRFSGRQFSNSRSEMNVSTLELGDSALYLCASSLEAGLNTEAFFGQGTRLTVV.

This clonotype was counted at least ten times. V and J are TRBV4-1 and TRBJ2-5, with TRBD2 matching over 12 bases. V dropped 4 bases and J dropped 6; count of bases not matched to a gene: 9. Germline V gene sequence: CDR1 MGHRA, CDR2 YSYEKL. This CDR3 contains 16 residues. The CDR3 nucleotides read TGCGCCAGCAGCCCTATCCTAGCGGGGGGGCAGAAGACCCAGTACTTC. This sequence encodes CASSPILAGGQKTQYF.

This clonotype was recorded a few times. Here the CDR3 reads CSAGGWGNQPQHF. Written as DNA, the CDR3 is TGCAGTGCAGGAGGGTGGGGCAATCAGCCCCAGCATTTT. V gene TRBV20-1 combines with J gene TRBJ1-5; D not resolved. This CDR3 is 13 amino acids long. The germline V gene has CDR1 DFQATT and CDR2 SNEGSKA (reference sequence). V was shortened by 6 bases and J by 2 bases, with 11 bases between the two germline ends.

This chain connects TRBV12-3 or TRBV12-4 to TRBJ1-4, with 8 bases lining up with TRBD1. This CDR3 is 14 amino acids long. V lost 6 bases to trimming and J lost 7 bases; unmatched junction nucleotides: 7. The CDR3 DNA sequence: TGTGCCAGCAGGTCGGGACAGGTTCTTGAAAAACTGTTTTTT. Translated: CASRSGQVLEKLFF.

This clonotype was found many times. The rearrangement links TRBV18 to TRBJ2-3; possible D gene TRBD1, 6 bases. Trimming took off 5 bases at V and 3 bases at J, with 9 bases between the two ends. Germline lookup yields CDR1 KGHSH and CDR2 LQKENI. CDR3 length equals 13 residues. The CDR3 DNA reads as TGTGCCAGCTCAACTCAGGGGACAGATACGCAGTATTTT. It yields the protein CASSTQGTDTQYF.

The V gene is TRBV27, the J gene TRBJ2-6; perhaps TRBD1 as D (5 bases). The CDR3 is made up of 16 amino acids. Trimming took off 8 bases at V and 2 bases at J, with 16 bases between the two ends. Germline loops: CDR1 MNHEY, CDR2 SMNVEV (reference sequence). Here the CDR3 DNA reads TGTGCCAGCTATCGGGTTAGGGGTCCTGGGGCCAACGTCCTGACTTTC. Its protein product is CASYRVRGPGANVLTF.

The CDR3 reads CASSLEVGRNTEAFF. In nucleotides, the CDR3 is TGCGCCAGCAGCTTGGAAGTTGGGCGTAACACTGAAGCTTTCTTT. The V gene is TRBV5-1, the J gene TRBJ1-1; D ambiguous. This CDR3 is 15 amino acids long. Germline CDR1 and CDR2: SGHRS and YFSETQ. V was cut by 0 bases and J by 2 bases, with 11 bases left in between.

The J gene is TRBJ1-4, the V gene TRBV6-1; D is uncertain. This CDR3 has 14 residues. Germline lookup yields CDR1 MNHNS and CDR2 SASEGT. Trimming pared 6 bases from V and 6 bases from J, leaving 14 bases between. CDR3 coding DNA: TGTGCCAGCAGAAGCAAGCGACCCCATGAAAAACTGTTTTTT. Amino acid sequence: CASRSKRPHEKLFF.